Only a few counts were recorded for the clone carrying this T cell receptor beta chain. What it binds is unknown. The source of the sample is a study of T-cell memory formation after mild COVID-19. Study as a whole: TCR clusters were mostly donor specific.

Study-wide results and caveats: Contracting CD4+ clones lay largely in CM and EM, with CD8+ ones residing in EMRA. Clones that shrank (day 15 to 85) were balanced CD4/CD8, whereas later expanders leaned CD4+. Memory cells collected pre-infection included some clones that later responded, suggesting cross-reactive memory joined.

The ends lost 5 bases at V and 2 bases at J; junction bases unmatched: 4. Germline V gene data show CDR1 as LGHDT and CDR2 as YNNKEL (reference sequence). This CDR3 has 14 residues. MiXCR was run by TCRdb on the 5' RACE reads, yielding one entry per CDR3 protein. Found here are about 400,000 distinct CDR3 sequences, about 22% of them singletons; the top ten hold around 13%. The J gene is TRBJ2-3, the V gene TRBV3-1; 7 bases align to TRBD1. The clonotype comes from an adult woman who had mild COVID-19 (a few samples of this study predate the infection). Cell type and time point are not known. The sequencing sample was made of PBMCs or a T cell subset sorted from them (not recorded which). The CDR3 protein is CASSYRGVTDTQYF. For the CDR3, the DNA is TGTGCCAGCAGCTACAGGGGCGTCACAGATACGCAGTATTTT.